This is a list of T cell receptor beta chains from one sample in a study of PD-L1 blockade in urothelial cancer. Generated by immunoSEQ multiplex PCR, the TCRdb table keeps only in-frame clones and is missing some. The repertoire holds about 37,000 clones, with roughly four fifths as singletons. Here the sequenced sample was PBMCs, taken around atezolizumab (anti-PD-L1) treatment. These receptors came from a man between 60 and 75 years old with urothelial cancer. The CDR3 runs from the conserved cysteine through the conserved F or W. The D gene is left open where the match is weak. Only some rows state a clone size, as once, few, many or a class for expanded clones.

abundance,v_gene,d_gene,j_gene,len,CDR3nt,CDR3aa
.,TRBV6-1,.,TRBJ1-5,15,TGTGCCAGCACTCCGGGTCCCGAGAGCAATCAGCCCCAGCATTTT,CASTPGPESNQPQHF
.,TRBV9,.,TRBJ1-2,15,TGTGCCAGCAGCTCATTTTCCCAGGGGTACTATGGCTACACCTTC,CASSSFSQGYYGYTF
.,TRBV29-1,TRBD1,TRBJ2-2,14,TGCAGCGTCGCACAGGGGGCGGAGACCGGGGAGCTGTTTTTT,CSVAQGAETGELFF
.,TRBV6-5,TRBD1,TRBJ2-5,15,TGTGCCAGCAGTTCCCGGGACAGGGTGTTGGAGACCCAGTACTTC,CASSSRDRVLETQYF
.,TRBV27,.,TRBJ1-1,18,TGTGCCAGCAGTTTCGAAGGGAGTAGGGGACGCGGGATGACTGAAGCTTTCTTT,CASSFEGSRGRGMTEAFF
.,TRBV20-1,.,TRBJ2-7,11,TGCAGTGCTAGCGGAGCTGACGAGCAGTACTTC,CSASGADEQYF
few,TRBV30,.,TRBJ1-6,14,TGTGCCTGGAGCCAGGGAATAGAAAGTTCACCCCTCCACTTT,CAWSQGIESSPLHF
.,TRBV7-2,TRBD2,TRBJ2-5,15,TGTGCCAGCAGCGCCCGGGAGGCAGTACAAGAGACCCAGTACTTC,CASSAREAVQETQYF
.,TRBV4-1,TRBD2,TRBJ2-7,15,TGCGCCAGCAGCCGAGAGACTAGCGGAATCTACGAGCAGTACTTC,CASSRETSGIYEQYF
.,TRBV5-1,.,TRBJ2-2,14,TGCGCCAGCGGCACAGGGTCGGCCACCGGGGAGCTGTTTTTT,CASGTGSATGELFF
once,TRBV19,TRBD1,TRBJ2-1,15,TGTGCCAGTAGAGACCGGGACAGGGGTAACAATGAGCAGTTCTTC,CASRDRDRGNNEQFF
.,TRBV7-8,.,TRBJ1-5,16,TGTGCCAGCAGCTTACTCGGGGGGACGGGCAATCAGCCCCAGCATTTT,CASSLLGGTGNQPQHF
.,TRBV6-1,.,TRBJ1-1,14,TGTGCCAGCAGCCCCCGATCGGGGGACACTGAAGCTTTCTTT,CASSPRSGDTEAFF
.,TRBV10-3,TRBD1,TRBJ1-3,15,TGTGCCATCAGTGGATACAGGGGTCAAGGAAACACCATATATTTT,CAISGYRGQGNTIYF
.,TRBV28,TRBD1,TRBJ2-5,16,TGTGCCAGCAGCCGGCCTTGGGACAGGGGGCGAGAGACCCAGTACTTC,CASSRPWDRGRETQYF
.,TRBV4-1,.,TRBJ2-3,13,TGCGCCAGCAGCCGCGGGATGGCAGATACGCAGTATTTT,CASSRGMADTQYF
.,TRBV18,TRBD2,TRBJ2-1,15,TGTGCCAGCTCACCCGACCGGGGGGGCCGGAATGAGCAGTTCTTC,CASSPDRGGRNEQFF
.,TRBV4-1,TRBD2,TRBJ2-5,16,TGCGCCAGCAGCCGCGGACTAGCGGGGGGCTCCGAGACCCAGTACTTC,CASSRGLAGGSETQYF
.,TRBV27,.,TRBJ2-3,13,TGTGCCAGCAGTCCCTTCCGTCGGGATACGCAGTATTTT,CASSPFRRDTQYF
few,TRBV28,TRBD1,TRBJ2-7,15,TGTGCCAGCAGCCAAGTTAAGGGGGCTAGCTACGAGCAGTACTTC,CASSQVKGASYEQYF
.,TRBV28,.,TRBJ1-3,17,TGTGCCAGCAGTCCCCCCCCCAGGGTTCGCACTGGAAACACCATATATTTT,CASSPPPRVRTGNTIYF
.,TRBV5-1,.,TRBJ2-1,11,TGCGCCAGCAGCTTTCAGAATGAGCAGTTCTTC,CASSFQNEQFF
.,TRBV30,.,TRBJ1-4,14,TGTGCCTGGAGTGTGGGAGTTACAGTGGAAAAACTGTTTTTT,CAWSVGVTVEKLFF
.,TRBV7-9,.,TRBJ2-3,11,TGTGCAGCAGGGGCAACAGATACGCAGTATTTT,CAAGATDTQYF
.,TRBV2,TRBD1,TRBJ2-4,15,TGTGCCAGCAGTGAAGCCGGGGACAGTTCAAAGATTCAGTACTTC,CASSEAGDSSKIQYF
.,TRBV5-1,TRBD1,TRBJ2-7,18,TGCGCCAGCAGCATAAGAATCTATCCGGGACAGGGCTTTTACGAGCAGTACTTC,CASSIRIYPGQGFYEQYF
.,TRBV6-1,.,TRBJ2-1,14,TGTGCCAGCAGTGTGTCCGGGATTTACAATGAGCAGTTCTTC,CASSVSGIYNEQFF
.,TRBV28,TRBD1,TRBJ1-6,18,TGTGCCAGCAGTCCCTGGGGGGGGACAGGGGGAAAAAATTCACCCCTCCACTTT,CASSPWGGTGGKNSPLHF
.,TRBV5-1,TRBD2,TRBJ2-2,16,TGCGCCAGCAGCTCATATAGCGGGGTTGGGACCGGGGAGCTGTTTTTT,CASSSYSGVGTGELFF
once,TRBV5-1,.,TRBJ1-5,15,TGCGCCAGCAGCTTGTCTTGGGGCGGCAATCAGCCCCAGCATTTT,CASSLSWGGNQPQHF
.,TRBV7-2,.,TRBJ2-5,11,TGTGCCAGCAGCCTCCTCCAGACCCAGTACTTC,CASSLLQTQYF
.,TRBV13,TRBD2,TRBJ2-1,16,TGTGCCAGCAGCCGCCGGCTAGCGGGGGGGCTTAATGAGCAGTTCTTC,CASSRRLAGGLNEQFF
.,TRBV10-3,.,TRBJ1-6,15,TGTGCCATCAGTGAGTCCCGGACAGAGAACTCACCCCTCCACTTT,CAISESRTENSPLHF
.,TRBV5-1,.,TRBJ1-2,13,TGCGCCAGCAGAGTCAGGGGCGGCTATGGCTACACCTTC,CASRVRGGYGYTF
.,TRBV7-2,TRBD1,TRBJ2-2,15,TGTGCCAGCAGCTTAGTAGGGGGCGATACCGGGGAGCTGTTTTTT,CASSLVGGDTGELFF
.,TRBV29-1,.,TRBJ1-2,13,TGCAGCGTTGAAACAGGAGCAGACTATGGCTACACCTTC,CSVETGADYGYTF
.,TRBV28,TRBD1,TRBJ2-5,17,TGTGCCAGCAGTGGGGTGGAAGACAGGGGGGATCAAGAGACCCAGTACTTC,CASSGVEDRGDQETQYF
once,TRBV6-6,TRBD1,TRBJ1-3,14,TGTGCCAGCAGCAGGACAGGGGATGGAAACACCATATATTTT,CASSRTGDGNTIYF
.,TRBV5-5,.,TRBJ2-5,14,TGTGCCAGCAGCCCATACAGGGTACAAGAGACCCAGTACTTC,CASSPYRVQETQYF
.,TRBV28,TRBD2,TRBJ2-2,16,TGTGCCAGCAGTACCGTAGCGGGGGCCACCAACGGGGAGCTGTTTTTT,CASSTVAGATNGELFF
once,TRBV18,.,TRBJ2-1,12,TGTGCCAGCTCGACACTCAGATTTGAGCAGTTCTTC,CASSTLRFEQFF
.,TRBV13,TRBD1,TRBJ2-7,17,TGTGCCAGCAGCTTAGGCCAACCCGGGACAGGGAACTACGAGCAGTACTTC,CASSLGQPGTGNYEQYF
.,TRBV15,.,TRBJ2-5,13,TGTGCCACCAGCAGAGATGGGCTAGAGACCCAGTACTTC,CATSRDGLETQYF
.,TRBV5-4,.,TRBJ2-1,13,TGTGCCAGCAGCTTGGCCCAACAGAATGAGCAGTTCTTC,CASSLAQQNEQFF
once,TRBV5-6,.,TRBJ2-7,13,TGTGCCAGCAGCTTGGCGGGGTTGTACGAGCAGTACTTC,CASSLAGLYEQYF
.,TRBV6-1,.,TRBJ1-5,18,TGTGCCAGCAGTGAATTCGGCAGGGGCGTGTATAGCAATCAGCCCCAGCATTTT,CASSEFGRGVYSNQPQHF
.,TRBV28,.,TRBJ1-2,14,TGTGCCAGCAGCAAGGGACTCCACTTGAGAGGCTACACCTTC,CASSKGLHLRGYTF
.,TRBV5-1,.,TRBJ1-2,19,TGCGCCAGCAGCTTGGGACAACTAAGTCGTTTCACAGGGAGCTATGGCTACACCTTC,CASSLGQLSRFTGSYGYTF
.,TRBV6-1,TRBD1,TRBJ1-6,14,TGTGCCAGCAGTGCAGGACAGGAAAATTCACCCCTCCACTTT,CASSAGQENSPLHF
.,TRBV6-1,.,TRBJ1-6,15,TGTGCCAGCAGACGGGACATAGGACGGAATTCACCCCTCCACTTT,CASRRDIGRNSPLHF
.,TRBV19,TRBD1,TRBJ2-5,14,TGTGCCAGTGCGGAACAGGGGGCGCGGGAGACCCAGTACTTC,CASAEQGARETQYF
.,TRBV5-1,TRBD1,TRBJ2-7,16,TGCGCCAGCAGCGACCACAGGGGCTACTCGCCCTACGAGCAGTACTTC,CASSDHRGYSPYEQYF